This T cell receptor (beta chain) was observed in a study of molecular identifiers for immune sequencing clone quantification (dated by TCRdb to 2017 to 2018). The study in broad terms: For a replicate experiment, the RNA from either 20,000 or 100,000 naive CD8 T cells was divided into five aliquots, and four of those aliquots went on to sequencing. This methods study used CD8 T cells to benchmark TCR RNA copy counting and molecular-identifier clustering-based TCR repertoire sequencing (MIDCIRS). General conclusions and limits of the study: The sizes of highly expanded clones could end up underestimated when identical TCR molecules share a barcode. Spiked-in Jurkat TCR RNA equivalent to a single cell was reported to be detectable even among approximately 1 million naive CD8 T cells. The naive libraries included spiked-in Jurkat TCR RNA (roughly nine copies' worth), and this Jurkat TCR RNA is not part of the donor repertoire. About 3 recovered TCR RNA copies per cell were obtained by modeling, versus about 9.7 by digital PCR, implying a capture efficiency of 25% to 35%. Clones above 20 RNA copies held over 97% of molecules in CMV-specific effector cells but under 1% in naive cells. When barcode sub-clustering was not used, chimeric consensus sequences inflated TCR diversity, with chimeras reaching as high as 47%.

Naive CD8 T cell libraries were made from approximately 22,000 to 940,000 sorted cells using 10%, 30% or 50% of purified RNA. Naive CD8 T cells were FACS-sorted as CD8+CD4-CCR7+CD45RA+ on a BD FACSAria II into RLT Plus buffer. Detection sensitivity was tested by spiking Jurkat RNA equal to 9 to 10 TCR copies' worth into samples containing roughly 19,000-1,000,000 naive CD8 T cells. Enrichment of CD8 T cells was done with RosetteSep CD8+ T Cell Enrichment Cocktail plus Ficoll-Paque, and ACK red cell lysis came afterward. The library was built by means of PCR. The sequencing machine was an Illumina HiSeq 4000. Bulk TCR libraries were prepared as previously described, using TCR primers listed in Table S5. The Qiagen AllPrep DNA/RNA kit was used to purify total RNA. Before analysis, reads from multiple sequencing runs of the same library were pooled. Regarding the original processing steps: Reads were retained only if the reads had an exact TCR constant sequence, and the retained reads were trimmed to 150 nt and grouped according to their 12-nt molecular barcodes. Within each barcode group, reads were sub-clustered at a 15% Levenshtein threshold, and quality-weighted consensus sequences were built per RNA molecule. Non-functional sequences were removed, as were lower-count sequences one edit away from another. Based on a fit of two negative binomial distributions, barcode sub-clusters having less than 20% of the maximum read count were discarded. TCRdb reworked the public reads: Q25 trimming with fastp, MiXCR clone assembly, productive beta chains retained. Identical CDR3 protein sequences are pooled into one entry, listed with their most common genes and DNA. V and J calls and clone size were set by TCRdb, not the authors. The sample yields under 600,000 distinct CDR3 sequences; about 20% were counted once. About 0.8% of the sample comes from the top ten.

In this sample, this clonotype turned up a few times. The clone's antigen remains unknown. Base qualities are not at hand, and no much larger clone is one base apart. The CDR3 goes from the cysteine to the phenylalanine over 16 residues. Only the CDR3 DNA is retained, 48 bases long and in frame from the first base. The germline V gene (reference sequence) gives CDR1 as SGHNT and CDR2 as YYREEE. Trimming leaves V shorter by 4 bases and J shorter by 2 bases, with the junction holding 10 bases beyond the gene matches. The sequenced sample was naive CD8+ T cells from blood, with Jurkat cell RNA spiked in. Explained via the paper, the cell subset or site label denotes: FACS-sorted CD8+CD4-CCR7+CD45RA+ naive T cells. This TCR was sampled from a human donor in good health. Some libraries in this study had Jurkat cell RNA spiked in. The chain uses TRBV5-4 and TRBJ1-2; 8 of the junction bases match TRBD1. This receptor has the CDR3 CASSRGQGLRNYGYTF. DNA sequence: TGTGCCAGCAGCCGCGGACAGGGACTTAGAAACTATGGCTACACCTTC.